The present TCR beta chain was sequenced within a study of cytomegalovirus exposure and HLA in healthy donors. General study results and limits: A prior analysis recorded that most TCR beta V segments were productive about 87% or about 30% of the time. Published work reported that the classifier diagnosed cytomegalovirus status with high specificity and sensitivity.

As for this clone: The target antigen is unknown.

The germline V gene encodes CDR1 SEHNR and CDR2 FQNEAQ (reference sequence). The CDR3 length is 15 residues. V shed 5 bases and J 9 bases; nucleotides not matched to a gene: 8. PCR used 60 Vbeta primers and 13 Jbeta primers. Original processing methods: Roughly 11 million of the about 80 million unique TCR beta chains counted in a later analysis were shared. Here immunoSEQ multiplex PCR was the method, and the copy in TCRdb shows in-frame clones only, minus some. The V and J calls and clone size were taken over from that table, and D and trimming were inferred from the DNA. This specimen shows 60,000 to 90,000 clones; the ten leading clones hold over 4%.

This chain connects TRBV7-9 to TRBJ2-1, with 12 bases that match TRBD2. The TCR was taken from a woman aged 35 to 49 in good health and CMV-seropositive. The sequencing sample was made of PBMCs. The CDR3 sequence is CASSQSSGRASEQFF. The DNA of the CDR3 is TGTGCCAGCAGCCAATCTAGCGGGAGGGCCTCTGAGCAGTTCTTC.